These 22 T cell receptor beta chains were sequenced from one sample in a study of T cell responses to AZD1222 COVID-19 vaccine. Clones were sequenced by immunoSEQ multiplex PCR, and TCRdb holds only the in-frame ones, with some missing. The sample yields about 170,000 clones, approximately 90% seen once. The sample in question was peripheral blood, obtained on day 0 of AZD1222 vaccination. These receptors were collected from an adult in good health.

J is TRBJ2-1 and V is TRBV5-1, with D perhaps matching TRBD2 (5 bases). The CDR3 has 14 amino acids. The germline CDR1 and CDR2 sequences are SGHRS and YFSETQ. Trimming took 4 bases from V and 2 from J, leaving 10 bases between them. The CDR3 spells CASSEGSTYNEQFF. In nucleotides, the CDR3 is TGCGCCAGCAGCGAGGGATCAACCTACAATGAGCAGTTCTTC.

The chain carries TRBV24-1 and TRBJ1-1, with D uncertain. Trimming shortened V by 7 bases and J by 0 bases, and 14 bases separated the two germline ends. This CDR3 contains 15 residues. Germline CDR1 is KGHDR and CDR2 is SFDVKD. The CDR3 DNA follows: TGTGCCACCAGGGGAGGAGGTAGGATGAACACTGAAGCTTTCTTT. This sequence encodes CATRGGGRMNTEAFF.

V is TRBV28 and J is TRBJ1-3; 10 bases are a match to TRBD1. In germline, CDR1 is MDHEN, CDR2 SYDVKM. With 1 base clipped from V and 5 bases from J, the junction kept 5 bases outside the gene matches. This CDR3 contains 16 residues. CDR3 in amino acids: CASSLFGTGVRNTIYF. For the CDR3, the DNA is TGTGCCAGCAGTTTATTTGGGACAGGGGTTCGAAACACCATATATTTT.

The genes are TRBV3-1 (or the pseudogene TRBV3-2) and TRBJ2-2, with 7 bases matching TRBD1. CDR3 length equals 13 residues. Germline CDR1 LGHDT, CDR2 YNNKEL (reference sequence). V trimming: 4 bases; J trimming: 6 bases; junction bases outside the gene matches: 2. This CDR3 is CASSLGTAGELFF. The CDR3 DNA follows: TGTGCCAGCAGCCTCGGGACAGCCGGGGAGCTGTTTTTT.

CDR3 sequence (DNA): TGTGCCAGCAGTTCTAGCGGGGGAGGCACAGATACGCAGTATTTT. This gives the protein CASSSSGGGTDTQYF. The rearrangement links TRBV6-2 or TRBV6-3 to TRBJ2-3; 10 bases line up with TRBD2. The CDR3 runs to 15 residues. CDR1 is MNHEY and CDR2 is SVGEGT in the germline V gene. With 4 bases clipped from V and 1 base from J, the junction kept 2 bases outside the gene matches.

This chain joins TRBV5-1 and TRBJ2-5, with 7 bases matching TRBD2. V shed 4 bases and J 2 bases; nucleotides not matched to a gene: 5. CDR1 and CDR2 (germline): SGHRS, YFSETQ. The CDR3 sequence is 14 residues long. The CDR3 DNA reads as TGCGCCAGCAGCCGAACTAGCGCGCAAGAGACCCAGTACTTC. Encoded protein: CASSRTSAQETQYF. Full variable domain (outside the CDR3, taken from reference TRBV5-1 and TRBJ2-5): KAGVTQTPRYLIKTRGQQVTLSCSPISGHRSVSWYQQTPGQGLQFLFEYFSETQRNKGNFPGRFSGRQFSNSRSEMNVSTLELGDSALYLCASSRTSAQETQYFGPGTRLLVL.

This clone occurred many times. The rearrangement uses TRBV19 and TRBJ1-6; a weak D match, TRBD1 (6 bases). With 3 bases removed from V and 7 bases from J, the gap between germline ends came to 19 bases. This CDR3 has 17 amino acids. Germline values: CDR1 LNHDA, CDR2 SQIVND (reference sequence). CDR3 DNA sequence: TGTGCCAGTAGTATGTGGGTCGGCAGGGGAGAAAATTCACCCCTCCACTTT. The encoded protein is CASSMWVGRGENSPLHF.

CDR3 nucleotides: TGTGCCAGCAGCTTAGCGCTGTCAGGGAACGAGCAGTACTTC. It translates to CASSLALSGNEQYF. The chain joins TRBV7-9 to TRBJ2-7; perhaps TRBD1 as D (5 bases). The CDR3 sequence is 14 residues long. Germline CDR1 SEHNR, CDR2 FQNEAQ (reference sequence). Trimming removed 0 bases from V and 5 bases from J, with 11 bases in between.

The gene calls are TRBV11-3 and TRBJ1-1; D not resolved. The CDR3 length is 14 residues. Trimming took off 1 base at V and 1 base at J, with 7 bases between the two ends. Germline V gives CDR1 SGHNT, CDR2 YENEEA. The CDR3 here is CASSLGRRNTEAFF. The CDR3 coding sequence is TGTGCCAGCAGCTTAGGCCGCAGGAACACTGAAGCTTTCTTT.

The V call is TRBV4-2, the J call TRBJ1-5; no firm D call. The V gene lost 6 bases and the J gene lost 4 bases, with 1 base spanning the gap. CDR1 LGHNA and CDR2 YNFKEQ come from the germline V gene. The CDR3 covers 10 residues. In DNA, the CDR3 is TGTGCCAGCAGTAATCAGCCCCAGCATTTT. The encoded protein is CASSNQPQHF.

The CDR3 DNA reads TGTGCCAGCAGCGCCCGACTAGAGGGGGGCAAAAACATTCAGTACTTC. This translates into CASSARLEGGKNIQYF. V gene TRBV3-1 (or the pseudogene TRBV3-2) combines with J gene TRBJ2-4; D possibly uses TRBD1 or TRBD2 (6 bases each). Trimming removed 5 bases from V and 3 bases from J, with 17 bases in between. The CDR3 covers 16 residues. Germline CDR1 reads LGHDT; CDR2 reads YNNKEL (reference sequence).

This clone has only one observation. The chain links TRBV30 to TRBJ1-4; tentatively, D is TRBD1 (5 bases). This CDR3 is built from 13 residues. Germline-derived CDR1 and CDR2 are GTSNPN and SVGIG (reference sequence). The V and J ends lost 1 base and 9 bases respectively, with 12 bases between them. The CDR3: CAWSAGLAKKLFF. The CDR3, as DNA: TGTGCCTGGAGTGCGGGACTGGCCAAAAAACTGTTTTTT.

The rearrangement joins TRBV7-8 to TRBJ2-7; TRBD2 matches at 10 bases. CDR1 and CDR2 from the germline V gene are SGHVS and FQNEAQ. V was clipped by 1 base and J by 3 bases; unmatched bases: 6. This CDR3 comprises 16 residues. CDR3 protein: CASSLVSSGGSYEQYF. CDR3 nucleotides: TGTGCCAGCAGCTTAGTGTCTAGCGGGGGAAGCTACGAGCAGTACTTC.

J is TRBJ2-7 and V is TRBV5-1; TRBD2 matches at 7 bases. J lost 2 bases, V lost 0 bases, and 17 bases had no gene match. In germline, CDR1 is SGHRS, CDR2 YFSETQ. The CDR3 has 19 residues. CDR3 in DNA: TGCGCCAGCAGCTTGGCGTACGGGACTACCGGGATTCGAGCCTACGAGCAGTACTTC. Translated, it gives CASSLAYGTTGIRAYEQYF.

V usage is TRBV2 and J usage is TRBJ1-6, with D hard to call. The V gene lost 4 bases and the J gene lost 4 bases, with 11 bases spanning the gap. The CDR3 totals 15 residues. The V gene's germline CDR1 is SNHLY and CDR2 FYNNEI. This CDR3 is CASSGRSSYNSPLHF. The CDR3 nucleotides read TGTGCCAGCAGTGGCAGGAGCAGTTATAATTCACCCCTCCACTTT.

The chain uses TRBV29-1 and TRBJ1-2; 8 bases align to TRBD1. Germline lookup yields CDR1 SQVTM and CDR2 ANQGSEA. With 7 bases clipped from V and 6 bases from J, the junction kept 22 bases outside the gene matches. There are 17 residues in the CDR3. In nucleotides, the CDR3 is TGCAGCGCCGGACAGGGAGGGGATCCTTTGGGGGTCGATGGCTACACCTTC. Translating it yields CSAGQGGDPLGVDGYTF. The full variable domain, rest sourced from reference TRBV29-1 and TRBJ1-2, is SAVISQKPSRDICQRGTSLTIQCQVDSQVTMMFWYRQQPGQSLTLIATANQGSEATYESGFVIDKFPISRPNLTFSTLTVSNMSPEDSSIYLCSAGQGGDPLGVDGYTFGSGTRLTVV.

V gene TRBV2 combines with J gene TRBJ2-7; the D gene is possibly TRBD2 (5 bases). Between the trimmed V and J ends, which lost 6 bases and 1 base, there was a span of 16 bases. The CDR3 is made up of 15 amino acids. Per the germline V gene, CDR1 is SNHLY and CDR2 is FYNNEI. The CDR3 protein is CASRSAGYRSYEQYF. CDR3 DNA: TGTGCCAGCAGATCGGCGGGCTACCGATCCTACGAGCAGTACTTC.

This clone was seen a single time. The chain uses TRBV7-8 and TRBJ2-6; the D gene is possibly TRBD1 (6 bases). Trimming took off 5 bases at V and 4 bases at J, with 21 bases between the two ends. There are 18 residues in the CDR3. Germline CDR1 and CDR2: SGHVS and FQNEAQ. Written as DNA, the CDR3 is TGTGCCAGCAGCCCAGGCGGTCAGGGGCCGTACGGGGCCAACGTCCTGACTTTC. It is translated as CASSPGGQGPYGANVLTF.

This clone was seen more than once but under ten times. J is TRBJ2-1 and V is TRBV6-5, with TRBD1 matching 8 bases. J lost 5 bases, V lost 7 bases, and 10 bases had no gene match. CDR1 MNHEY and CDR2 SVGAGI come from the germline V gene. CDR3 length: 15 amino acids. The CDR3 is CASKPQGATNNEQFF. The CDR3 nucleotides are TGTGCCAGCAAACCCCAGGGGGCGACCAACAATGAGCAGTTCTTC.

V is TRBV30 and J is TRBJ1-6, with TRBD1 matching 10 bases. J lost 8 bases, V lost 2 bases, and 3 bases had no gene match. This CDR3 comprises 14 residues. Germline CDR1 reads GTSNPN; CDR2 reads SVGIG (reference sequence). The CDR3 loop reads CAWSWDRGYSPLHF. In nucleotides, the CDR3 is TGTGCCTGGAGTTGGGACAGGGGCTATTCACCCCTCCACTTT.

V and J are TRBV7-9 and TRBJ2-2; D not certain. Trimming removed 7 bases at V and 5 bases at J, with 8 bases between. The CDR3 is 12 amino acids. The germline V gene encodes CDR1 SEHNR and CDR2 FQNEAQ (reference sequence). This CDR3 is CASTMGTGELFF. Here the CDR3 DNA reads TGTGCCAGCACCATGGGGACCGGGGAGCTGTTTTTT.

V usage is TRBV2 and J usage is TRBJ2-1; no firm D call. Trimming took 3 bases from V and 5 from J, leaving 11 bases between them. The CDR3 is made up of 14 amino acids. Germline CDR1 and CDR2: SNHLY and FYNNEI. CDR3 region: CASSESETNNEQFF. CDR3 bases: TGTGCCAGCAGTGAGTCCGAGACAAACAATGAGCAGTTCTTC.